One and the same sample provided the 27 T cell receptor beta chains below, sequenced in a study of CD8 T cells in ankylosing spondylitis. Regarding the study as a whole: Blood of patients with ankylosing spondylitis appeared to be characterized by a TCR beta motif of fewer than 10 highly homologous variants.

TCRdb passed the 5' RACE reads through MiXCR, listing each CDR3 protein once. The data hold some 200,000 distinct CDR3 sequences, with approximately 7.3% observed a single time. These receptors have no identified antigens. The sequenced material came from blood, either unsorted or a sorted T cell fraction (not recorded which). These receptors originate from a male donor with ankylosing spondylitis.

As DNA, the CDR3 is TGTGCCAGCAGCCCCCGGCGGTTGAACACTGAAGCTTTCTTT. It is translated as CASSPRRLNTEAFF. This chain joins TRBV16 and TRBJ1-1, with D uncertain. This CDR3 has 14 amino acids. Per germline, CDR1 KGHSY and CDR2 FQNENV. Deletions cut 4 bases from V and 0 bases from J, with 9 bases between.

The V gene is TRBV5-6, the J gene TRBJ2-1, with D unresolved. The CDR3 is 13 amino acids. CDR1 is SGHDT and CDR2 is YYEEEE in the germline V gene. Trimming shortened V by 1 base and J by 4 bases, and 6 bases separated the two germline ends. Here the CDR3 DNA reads TGTGCCAGCAGCTTGACAGCGTACAATGAGCAGTTCTTC. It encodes CASSLTAYNEQFF.

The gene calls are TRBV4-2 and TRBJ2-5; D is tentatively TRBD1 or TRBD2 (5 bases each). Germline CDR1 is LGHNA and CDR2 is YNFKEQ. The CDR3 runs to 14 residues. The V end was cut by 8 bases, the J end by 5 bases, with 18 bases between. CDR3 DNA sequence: TGTGCCAGCGGCTCGGGGCTAGCCTGGGAGACCCAGTACTTC. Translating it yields CASGSGLAWETQYF.

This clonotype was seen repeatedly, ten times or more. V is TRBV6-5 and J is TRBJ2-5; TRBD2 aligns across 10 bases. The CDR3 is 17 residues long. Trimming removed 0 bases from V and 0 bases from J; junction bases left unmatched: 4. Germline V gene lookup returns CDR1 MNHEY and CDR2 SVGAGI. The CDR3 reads CASSYSLSGGDQETQYF. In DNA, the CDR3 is TGTGCCAGCAGTTACTCGTTAAGCGGGGGGGACCAAGAGACCCAGTACTTC.

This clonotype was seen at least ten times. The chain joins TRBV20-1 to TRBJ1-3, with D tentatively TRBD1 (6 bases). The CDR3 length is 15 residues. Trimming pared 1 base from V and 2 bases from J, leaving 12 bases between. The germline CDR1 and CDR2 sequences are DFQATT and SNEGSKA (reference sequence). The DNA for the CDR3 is TGCAGTGCTAGAGGTCGGGACATTCCTGGAAACACCATATATTTT. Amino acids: CSARGRDIPGNTIYF.

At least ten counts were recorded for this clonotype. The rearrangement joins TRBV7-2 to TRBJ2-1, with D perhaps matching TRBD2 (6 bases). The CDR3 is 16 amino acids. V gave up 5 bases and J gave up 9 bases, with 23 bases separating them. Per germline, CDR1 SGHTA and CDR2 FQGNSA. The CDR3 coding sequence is TGTGCCAGCAGCCAAATAAGGGACTCCCGAAACTTTGAGCAGTTCTTC. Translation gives CASSQIRDSRNFEQFF.

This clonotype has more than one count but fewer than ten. The CDR3 spells CASSLGDRTVSYEQYF. CDR3 sequence (DNA): TGTGCCAGCAGCTTAGGTGACAGGACAGTCTCCTACGAGCAGTACTTC. The rearrangement links TRBV7-9 to TRBJ2-7; D is possibly TRBD1 (6 bases). The CDR3 is 16 residues long. Trimming left V 1 base short and J 0 bases short, with 13 bases between. Germline CDR1 is SEHNR and CDR2 is FQNEAQ (reference sequence).

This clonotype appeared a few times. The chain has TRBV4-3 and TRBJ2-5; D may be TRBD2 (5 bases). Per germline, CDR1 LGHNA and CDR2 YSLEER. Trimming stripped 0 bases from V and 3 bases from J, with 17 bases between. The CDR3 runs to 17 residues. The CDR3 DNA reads TGCGCCAGCAGCCAAGATGGAACGTCCAGCGGCGAAGAGACCCAGTACTTC. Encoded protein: CASSQDGTSSGEETQYF.

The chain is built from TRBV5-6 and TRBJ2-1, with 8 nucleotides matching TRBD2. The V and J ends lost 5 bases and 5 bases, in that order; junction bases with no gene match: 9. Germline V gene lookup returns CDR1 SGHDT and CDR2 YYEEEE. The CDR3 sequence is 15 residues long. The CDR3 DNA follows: TGTGCCAGCAGGGGGGTGACTAGCGTGGACAATGAGCAGTTCTTC. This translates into CASRGVTSVDNEQFF.

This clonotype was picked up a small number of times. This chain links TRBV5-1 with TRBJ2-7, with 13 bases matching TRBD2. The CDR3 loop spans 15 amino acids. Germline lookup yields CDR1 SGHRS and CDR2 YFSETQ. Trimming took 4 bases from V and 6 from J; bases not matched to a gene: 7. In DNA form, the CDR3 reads TGCGCCAGCAGCCCCGGACTAGCGGGAGTCGCCGAGCAGTACTTC. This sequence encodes CASSPGLAGVAEQYF.

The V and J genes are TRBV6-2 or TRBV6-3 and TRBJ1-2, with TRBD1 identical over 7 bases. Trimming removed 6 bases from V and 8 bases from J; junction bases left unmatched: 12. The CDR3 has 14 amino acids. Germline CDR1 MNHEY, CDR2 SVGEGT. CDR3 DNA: TGTGCCAGCAGCTCGACGACAGGGATGAACGGCTACACCTTC. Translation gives CASSSTTGMNGYTF.

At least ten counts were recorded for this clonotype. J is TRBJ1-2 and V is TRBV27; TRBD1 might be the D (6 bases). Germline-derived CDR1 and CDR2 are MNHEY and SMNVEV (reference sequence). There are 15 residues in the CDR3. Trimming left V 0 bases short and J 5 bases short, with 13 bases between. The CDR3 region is CASSLSRGGFYGYTF. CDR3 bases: TGTGCCAGCAGTTTATCGCGGGGGGGCTTTTATGGCTACACCTTC.

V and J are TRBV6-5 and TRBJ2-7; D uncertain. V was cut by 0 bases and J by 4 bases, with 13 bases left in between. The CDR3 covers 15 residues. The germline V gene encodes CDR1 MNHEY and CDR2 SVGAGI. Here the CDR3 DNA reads TGTGCCAGCAGTTACTCGATAGTCGGTGCATACGAGCAGTACTTC. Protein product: CASSYSIVGAYEQYF.

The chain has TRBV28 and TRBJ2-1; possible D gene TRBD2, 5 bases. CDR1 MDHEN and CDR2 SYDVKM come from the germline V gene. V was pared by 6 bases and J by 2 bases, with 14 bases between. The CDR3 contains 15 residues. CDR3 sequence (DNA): TGTGCCAGCAGATTGAGGGCCGGGGCCTACAATGAGCAGTTCTTC. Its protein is CASRLRAGAYNEQFF.

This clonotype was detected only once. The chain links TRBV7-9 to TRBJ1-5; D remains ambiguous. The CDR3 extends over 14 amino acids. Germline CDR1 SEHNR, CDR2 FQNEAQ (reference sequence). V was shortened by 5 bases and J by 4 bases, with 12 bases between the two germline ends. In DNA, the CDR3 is TGTGCCAGCAGCACCGGACGTCTAAATCAGCCCCAGCATTTT. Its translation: CASSTGRLNQPQHF.

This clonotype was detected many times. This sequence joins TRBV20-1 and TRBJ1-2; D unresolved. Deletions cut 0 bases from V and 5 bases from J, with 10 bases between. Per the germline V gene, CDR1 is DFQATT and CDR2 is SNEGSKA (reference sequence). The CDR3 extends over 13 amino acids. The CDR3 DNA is TGCAGTGCTAGAGATCAGGCCATTTATGGCTACACCTTC. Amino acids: CSARDQAIYGYTF.

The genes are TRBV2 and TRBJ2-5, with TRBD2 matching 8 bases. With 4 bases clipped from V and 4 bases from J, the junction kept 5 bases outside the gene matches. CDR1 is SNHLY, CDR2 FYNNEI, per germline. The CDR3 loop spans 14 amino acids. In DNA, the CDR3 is TGTGCCAGCAGTGTCCGGGGGGGGCGAGAGACCCAGTACTTC. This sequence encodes CASSVRGGRETQYF.

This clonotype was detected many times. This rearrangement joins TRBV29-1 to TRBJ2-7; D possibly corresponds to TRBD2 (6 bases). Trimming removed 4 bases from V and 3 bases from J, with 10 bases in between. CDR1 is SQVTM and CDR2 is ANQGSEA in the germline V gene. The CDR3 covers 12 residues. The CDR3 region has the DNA TGCAGCGTTGTTGGGACTGGCTACGAGCAGTACTTC. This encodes CSVVGTGYEQYF.

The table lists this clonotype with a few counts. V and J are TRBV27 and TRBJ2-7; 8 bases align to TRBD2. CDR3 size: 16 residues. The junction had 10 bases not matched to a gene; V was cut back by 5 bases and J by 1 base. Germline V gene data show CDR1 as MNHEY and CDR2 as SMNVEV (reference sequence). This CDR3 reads CASSLQQAGESYEQYF. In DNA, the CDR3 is TGTGCCAGCAGTCTACAGCAAGCGGGGGAGTCCTACGAGCAGTACTTC.

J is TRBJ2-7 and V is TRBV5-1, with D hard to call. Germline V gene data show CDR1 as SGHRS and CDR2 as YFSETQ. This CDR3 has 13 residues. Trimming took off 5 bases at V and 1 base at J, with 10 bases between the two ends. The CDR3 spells CASRSPVSYEQYF. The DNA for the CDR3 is TGCGCCAGCAGATCACCAGTATCCTACGAGCAGTACTTC.

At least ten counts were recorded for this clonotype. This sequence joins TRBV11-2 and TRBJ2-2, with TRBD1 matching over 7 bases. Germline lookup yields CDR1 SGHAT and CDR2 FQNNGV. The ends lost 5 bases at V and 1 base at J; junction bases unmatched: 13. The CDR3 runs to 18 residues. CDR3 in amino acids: CASSPGSTRTGNTGELFF. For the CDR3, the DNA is TGTGCCAGCAGCCCGGGATCGACGAGGACAGGGAACACCGGGGAGCTGTTTTTT.

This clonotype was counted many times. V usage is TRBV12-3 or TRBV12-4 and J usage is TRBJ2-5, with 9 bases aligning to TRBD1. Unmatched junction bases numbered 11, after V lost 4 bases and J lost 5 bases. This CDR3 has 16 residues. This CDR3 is CASSSPPGTGLETQYF. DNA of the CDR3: TGTGCCAGCAGTTCCCCTCCCGGGACAGGGCTCGAGACCCAGTACTTC.

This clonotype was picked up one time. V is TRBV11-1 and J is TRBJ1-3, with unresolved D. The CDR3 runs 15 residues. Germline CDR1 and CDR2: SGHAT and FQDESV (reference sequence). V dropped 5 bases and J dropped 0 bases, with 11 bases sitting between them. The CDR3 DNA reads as TGTGCCAGCAGCCCCGCCGATAACTCTGGAAACACCATATATTTT. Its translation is CASSPADNSGNTIYF.

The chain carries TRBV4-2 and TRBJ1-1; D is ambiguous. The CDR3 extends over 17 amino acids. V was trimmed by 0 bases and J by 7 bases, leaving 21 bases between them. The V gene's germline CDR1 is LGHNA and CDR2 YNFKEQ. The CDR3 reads CASSQDTVAEFLREAFF. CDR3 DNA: TGTGCCAGCAGCCAAGATACGGTCGCAGAGTTTTTACGTGAAGCTTTCTTT.

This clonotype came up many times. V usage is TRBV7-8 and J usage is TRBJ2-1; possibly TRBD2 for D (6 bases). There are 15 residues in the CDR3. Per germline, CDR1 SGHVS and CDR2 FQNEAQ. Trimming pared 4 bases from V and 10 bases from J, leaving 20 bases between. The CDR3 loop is CASSSIPGTVREQFF. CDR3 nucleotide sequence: TGTGCCAGCAGCTCAATTCCCGGGACTGTCAGGGAGCAGTTCTTC.

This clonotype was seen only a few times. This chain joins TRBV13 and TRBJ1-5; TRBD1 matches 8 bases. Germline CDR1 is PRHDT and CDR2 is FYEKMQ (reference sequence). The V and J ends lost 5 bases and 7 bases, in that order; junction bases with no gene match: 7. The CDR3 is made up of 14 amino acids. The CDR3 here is CASSQRQGLQPQHF. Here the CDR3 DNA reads TGTGCCAGCAGCCAACGACAGGGGCTCCAGCCCCAGCATTTT.

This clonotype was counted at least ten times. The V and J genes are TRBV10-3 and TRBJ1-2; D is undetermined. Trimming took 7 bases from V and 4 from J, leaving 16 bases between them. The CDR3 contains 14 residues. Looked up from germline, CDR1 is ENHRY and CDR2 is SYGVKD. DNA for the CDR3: TGTGCCATCACCTCCATCGCGGTAGGCTATGGCTACACCTTC. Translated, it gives CAITSIAVGYGYTF.